This note documents a single T cell receptor beta chain sequence. Its antigen remains unknown. The sample belongs to a study of OX40 agonist ivuxolimab in advanced cancers. Study-wide points: The CD4+ and CD8+ T cells in the blood had expanded clonally by week 6 at 0.1 to 3.0 mg/kg.

Trimming took off 6 bases at V and 4 bases at J, with 16 bases between the two ends. The CDR3 has 15 amino acids. Germline assignment: CDR1 ENHRY and CDR2 SYGVKD. Some clones are missing from TCRdb's copy, which holds only in-frame ones; the method was immunoSEQ multiplex PCR. The table shows more than 45,000 clones, with around 90% occurring only once. The origin of this receptor is an adult with an advanced solid tumor such as melanoma, head and neck, liver or kidney cancer. This material consisted of CD4+ or CD8+ T cells sorted from blood, taken in a trial of the OX40 agonist ivuxolimab. The rearrangement uses TRBV10-3 and TRBJ1-3; possible D gene TRBD1, 5 bases. The DNA of the CDR3 is TGTGCCATCAGGAAAATGGGGGAAGCGGGAAACACCATATATTTT. Translated: CAIRKMGEAGNTIYF.